The text below deals with one TCR beta chain. This clone's antigen is unknown. No base-level quality is on record; no much larger clone is a single base apart. The CDR1 and CDR2 encoded by the germline V gene are MNHEY and SVGAGI. The CDR3 contains 14 residues, cysteine and phenylalanine counted. Only CDR3 DNA is held: 42 bases, read in frame from base 1. V is pruned by 6 bases and J by 1 base, leaving 2 bases of the junction without a gene match. Library preparation was by 5' RACE. TCRdb lists the instrument as Illumina HiSeq 2500. A second PCR of roughly 7 to 12 cycles was run with a J-beta primer mix and a sample-barcoded 5' primer. A template-switch 5' adaptor carrying 12 random nucleotides introduced a unique molecular identifier onto each TCR beta cDNA molecule. Each sample yielded at least 3 million CDR3-containing paired-end reads. First-strand cDNA synthesis was performed from all RNA using the Mint cDNA synthesis kit, with priming by a TRBC-specific oligonucleotide. Following uracil-DNA glycosylase treatment, a first 18-cycle PCR with universal primers M1SS and BC2_uni_R was performed on all cDNA. The authors processed their data as follows. For normalization, 1 million high-quality reads were randomly selected from each sample, with every read carrying a distinct molecular identifier. Reads with shared molecular identifiers were discarded instead of being binned into consensus sequences. MiTCR, run with a Q25 quality threshold and the strictest error-elimination algorithm, handled CDR3 identification, clonotype clustering and error correction. A nonparametric unseen species model with Euler transformation was used to estimate lower-bound total TCR beta diversity. The public reads were run again by TCRdb, first through fastp at Q25 and then through MiXCR, and only productive beta chains were kept. When rows share a CDR3 protein, they turn into one entry using the most common DNA and genes. The V and J calls were determined by TCRdb, not by the authors. The sample yields 650,000 to 1,000,000 distinct CDR3 sequences; around 36% were counted once. Clones ranked in the top ten supply approximately 13% of the sample.

The approximately 41 donors, aged about 6 to 100 years, were systemically healthy Caucasian individuals from Russia. About 9.8 milliliters of peripheral blood were drawn from each donor into EDTA-treated Vacutainer tubes. Ficoll-Paque density-gradient centrifugation was used to isolate PBMCs, with at least 7 million per sample. Total RNA, at least 6 micrograms per sample, was extracted from PBMCs with Trizol reagent. Naive CD45RAhigh/CD27high T cell percentages were measured by flow cytometry on a PBMC aliquot from every donor. The data derive from a study of blood T cells in healthy people across ages (dated by TCRdb to between 2014 and 2016). Context from the whole study: In model experiments, roughly one uniquely barcoded TCR beta cDNA molecule per two T cells was captured by template switching. The study analyzed two additional independent replicas of 1 million unique cDNA reads from the same blood draw for two donors, one aged 18 to 30 and one aged 80 or older. To track age-related changes in TCR beta repertoire diversity, the study relied on deep sequencing normalized with unique cDNA molecular identifiers. To avoid experimental bias, donors of different ages were spread randomly across the sequencing lanes. Donors were grouped into four age groups: young (average 16 years), middle-aged (less than 40), aged (about 60) and long-lived (over 80). On the study overall, not on this receptor specifically: Donor CMV infection status was unknown, potentially confounding age-related changes in expanded clonotypes. Since profiling was done on bulk unsorted PBMCs, naive and antigen-experienced compartments could not be conclusively compared. As age increased, observed TCR beta diversity per million T cells dropped in a roughly linear way, and a significant reduction was already evident by age 40. A strong correlation was found between observed TCR beta diversity and the percentage of naive T cells measured by flow cytometry. Estimates of total diversity based on one million sequenced T cells were considered lower bounds and underestimates. Compared with the aged group, more naive CD4+ T cells, fewer expanded clones and increased TCR diversity were shown by the long-lived group, suggesting age selection.

Sequenced: blood. The source of this sequence is a man younger than 35 in good health. The chain is assembled from TRBV6-5 and TRBJ1-2; 10 of the junction bases match TRBD1. For the CDR3, the sequence is CASSWDRGNYGYTF. The base sequence is TGTGCCAGCAGCTGGGACAGGGGTAACTATGGCTACACCTTC.